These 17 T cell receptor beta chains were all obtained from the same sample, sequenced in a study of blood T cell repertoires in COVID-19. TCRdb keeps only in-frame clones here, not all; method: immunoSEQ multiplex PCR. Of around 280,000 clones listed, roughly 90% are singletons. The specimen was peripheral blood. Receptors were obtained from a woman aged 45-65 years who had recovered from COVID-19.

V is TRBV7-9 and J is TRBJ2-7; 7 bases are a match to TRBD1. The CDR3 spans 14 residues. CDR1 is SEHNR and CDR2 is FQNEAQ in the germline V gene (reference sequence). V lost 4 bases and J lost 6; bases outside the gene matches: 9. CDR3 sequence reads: CASSSQGVLSEQYF. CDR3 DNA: TGTGCCAGCAGCTCCCAGGGGGTTCTCTCCGAGCAGTACTTC.

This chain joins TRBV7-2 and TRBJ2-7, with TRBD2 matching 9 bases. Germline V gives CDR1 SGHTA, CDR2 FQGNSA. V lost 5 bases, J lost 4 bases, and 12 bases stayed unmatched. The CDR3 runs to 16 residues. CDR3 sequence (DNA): TGTGCCAGCAGCCCGAGGGGACTAGCAACTCCGTACGAGCAGTACTTC. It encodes CASSPRGLATPYEQYF.

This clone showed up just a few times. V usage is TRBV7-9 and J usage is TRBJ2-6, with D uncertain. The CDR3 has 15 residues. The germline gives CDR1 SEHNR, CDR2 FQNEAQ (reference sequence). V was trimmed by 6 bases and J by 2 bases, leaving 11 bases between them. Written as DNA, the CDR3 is TGTGCCAGCAGTTTCTCTGAGGCTGGGGCCAACGTCCTGACTTTC. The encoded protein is CASSFSEAGANVLTF.

DNA of the CDR3: TGTGCCAGCAGCTTTGTACAGAGAGAACAAGAGACCCAGTACTTC. The encoded protein is CASSFVQREQETQYF. The rearrangement links TRBV11-1 to TRBJ2-5; unclear D gene. Germline lookup yields CDR1 SGHAT and CDR2 FQDESV (reference sequence). V lost 3 bases and J lost 2, with 13 bases in between. The CDR3 is made up of 15 amino acids. Full variable domain (outside the CDR3, taken from reference TRBV11-1 and TRBJ2-5): EAEVAQSPRYKITEKSQAVAFWCDPISGHATLYWYRQILGQGPELLVQFQDESVVDDSQLPKDRFSAERLKGVDSTLKIQPAELGDSAMYLCASSFVQREQETQYFGPGTRLLVL.

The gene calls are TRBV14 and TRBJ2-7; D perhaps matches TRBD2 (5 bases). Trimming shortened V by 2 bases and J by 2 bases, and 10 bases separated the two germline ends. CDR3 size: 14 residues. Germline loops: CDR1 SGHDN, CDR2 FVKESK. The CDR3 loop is CASSQPGWTYEQYF. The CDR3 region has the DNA TGTGCCAGCAGCCAACCGGGGTGGACCTACGAGCAGTACTTC.

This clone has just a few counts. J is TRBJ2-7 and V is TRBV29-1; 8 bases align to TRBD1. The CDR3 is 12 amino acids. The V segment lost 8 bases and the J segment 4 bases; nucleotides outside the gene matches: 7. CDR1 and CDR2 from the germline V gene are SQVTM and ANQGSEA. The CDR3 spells CSYGQGRYEQYF. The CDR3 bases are TGCAGCTATGGACAGGGTCGGTACGAGCAGTACTTC.

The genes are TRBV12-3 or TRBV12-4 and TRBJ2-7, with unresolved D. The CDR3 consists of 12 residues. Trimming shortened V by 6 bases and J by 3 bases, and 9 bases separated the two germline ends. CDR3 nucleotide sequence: TGTGCCAGCAGCGCTCAGATCTACGAGCAGTACTTC. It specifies CASSAQIYEQYF.

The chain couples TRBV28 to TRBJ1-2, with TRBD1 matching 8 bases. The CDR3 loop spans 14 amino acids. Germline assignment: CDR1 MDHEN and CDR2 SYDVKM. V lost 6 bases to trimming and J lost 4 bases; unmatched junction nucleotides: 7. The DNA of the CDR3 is TGTGCCAGCAGCACCTTGGACAGGGCCTATGGCTACACCTTC. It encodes CASSTLDRAYGYTF.

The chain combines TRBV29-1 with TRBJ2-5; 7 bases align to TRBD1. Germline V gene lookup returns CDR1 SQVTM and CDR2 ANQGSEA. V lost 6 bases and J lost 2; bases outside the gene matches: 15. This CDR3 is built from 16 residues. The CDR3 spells CSVMAIRYRGQETQYF. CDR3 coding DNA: TGCAGCGTCATGGCTATTAGATACAGGGGTCAAGAGACCCAGTACTTC.

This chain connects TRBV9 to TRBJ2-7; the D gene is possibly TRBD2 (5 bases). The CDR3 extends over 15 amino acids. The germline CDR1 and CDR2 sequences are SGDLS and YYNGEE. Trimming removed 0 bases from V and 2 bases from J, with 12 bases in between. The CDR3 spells CASSVEEEGTYEQYF. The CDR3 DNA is TGTGCCAGCAGCGTAGAAGAAGAGGGAACCTACGAGCAGTACTTC.

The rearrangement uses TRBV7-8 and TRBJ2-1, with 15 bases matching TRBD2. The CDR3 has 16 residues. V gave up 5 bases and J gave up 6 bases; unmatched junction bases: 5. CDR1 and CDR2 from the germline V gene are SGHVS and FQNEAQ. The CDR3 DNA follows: TGTGCCAGCAGCGAACGGACTAGCGGGGGGGGCAATGAGCAGTTCTTC. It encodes CASSERTSGGGNEQFF.

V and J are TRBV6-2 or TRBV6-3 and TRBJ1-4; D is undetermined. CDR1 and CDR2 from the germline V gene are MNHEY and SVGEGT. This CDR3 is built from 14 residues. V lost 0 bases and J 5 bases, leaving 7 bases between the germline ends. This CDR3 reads CASSYSPGNEKLFF. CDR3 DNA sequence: TGTGCCAGCAGTTACTCCCCCGGGAATGAAAAACTGTTTTTT.

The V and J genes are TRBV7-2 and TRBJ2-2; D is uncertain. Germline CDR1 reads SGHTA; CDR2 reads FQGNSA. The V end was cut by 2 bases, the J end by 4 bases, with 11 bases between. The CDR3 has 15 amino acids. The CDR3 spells CASSLSQRTTGELFF. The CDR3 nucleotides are TGTGCCAGCAGCTTATCACAGAGAACCACCGGGGAGCTGTTTTTT.

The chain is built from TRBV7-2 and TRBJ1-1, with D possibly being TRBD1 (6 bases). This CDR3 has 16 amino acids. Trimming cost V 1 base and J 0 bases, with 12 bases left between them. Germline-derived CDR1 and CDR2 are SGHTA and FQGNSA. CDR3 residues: CASSLGLAGVNTEAFF. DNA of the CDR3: TGTGCCAGCAGCTTAGGGCTCGCAGGGGTGAACACTGAAGCTTTCTTT. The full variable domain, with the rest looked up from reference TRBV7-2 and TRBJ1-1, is GAGVSQSPSNKVTEKGKDVELRCDPISGHTALYWYRQSLGQGLEFLIYFQGNSAPDKSGLPSDRFSAERTGGSVSTLTIQRTQQEDSAVYLCASSLGLAGVNTEAFFGQGTRLTVV.

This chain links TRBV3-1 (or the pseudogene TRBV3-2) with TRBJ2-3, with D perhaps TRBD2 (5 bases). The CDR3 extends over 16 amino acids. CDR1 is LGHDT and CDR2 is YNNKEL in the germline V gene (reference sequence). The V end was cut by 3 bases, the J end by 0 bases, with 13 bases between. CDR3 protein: CASSQGWRRSTDTQYF. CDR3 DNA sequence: TGTGCCAGCAGCCAGGGTTGGCGGAGGAGCACAGATACGCAGTATTTT.

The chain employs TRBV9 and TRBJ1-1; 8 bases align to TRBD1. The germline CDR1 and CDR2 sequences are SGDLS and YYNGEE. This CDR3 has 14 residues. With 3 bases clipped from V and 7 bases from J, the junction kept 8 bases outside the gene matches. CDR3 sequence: CASSGAQGAVEAFF. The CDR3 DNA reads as TGTGCCAGCAGCGGAGCGCAGGGGGCAGTTGAAGCTTTCTTT.

CDR3 sequence: CASSETGSSYEQYF. The CDR3 region has the DNA TGTGCCAGCAGTGAAACAGGGTCTTCCTACGAGCAGTACTTC. This chain connects TRBV25-1 to TRBJ2-7, with a possible D match to TRBD1 (6 bases). Trimming stripped 2 bases from V and 1 base from J, with 9 bases between. The CDR3 runs 14 residues. Looked up from germline, CDR1 is MGHDK and CDR2 is SYGVNS.